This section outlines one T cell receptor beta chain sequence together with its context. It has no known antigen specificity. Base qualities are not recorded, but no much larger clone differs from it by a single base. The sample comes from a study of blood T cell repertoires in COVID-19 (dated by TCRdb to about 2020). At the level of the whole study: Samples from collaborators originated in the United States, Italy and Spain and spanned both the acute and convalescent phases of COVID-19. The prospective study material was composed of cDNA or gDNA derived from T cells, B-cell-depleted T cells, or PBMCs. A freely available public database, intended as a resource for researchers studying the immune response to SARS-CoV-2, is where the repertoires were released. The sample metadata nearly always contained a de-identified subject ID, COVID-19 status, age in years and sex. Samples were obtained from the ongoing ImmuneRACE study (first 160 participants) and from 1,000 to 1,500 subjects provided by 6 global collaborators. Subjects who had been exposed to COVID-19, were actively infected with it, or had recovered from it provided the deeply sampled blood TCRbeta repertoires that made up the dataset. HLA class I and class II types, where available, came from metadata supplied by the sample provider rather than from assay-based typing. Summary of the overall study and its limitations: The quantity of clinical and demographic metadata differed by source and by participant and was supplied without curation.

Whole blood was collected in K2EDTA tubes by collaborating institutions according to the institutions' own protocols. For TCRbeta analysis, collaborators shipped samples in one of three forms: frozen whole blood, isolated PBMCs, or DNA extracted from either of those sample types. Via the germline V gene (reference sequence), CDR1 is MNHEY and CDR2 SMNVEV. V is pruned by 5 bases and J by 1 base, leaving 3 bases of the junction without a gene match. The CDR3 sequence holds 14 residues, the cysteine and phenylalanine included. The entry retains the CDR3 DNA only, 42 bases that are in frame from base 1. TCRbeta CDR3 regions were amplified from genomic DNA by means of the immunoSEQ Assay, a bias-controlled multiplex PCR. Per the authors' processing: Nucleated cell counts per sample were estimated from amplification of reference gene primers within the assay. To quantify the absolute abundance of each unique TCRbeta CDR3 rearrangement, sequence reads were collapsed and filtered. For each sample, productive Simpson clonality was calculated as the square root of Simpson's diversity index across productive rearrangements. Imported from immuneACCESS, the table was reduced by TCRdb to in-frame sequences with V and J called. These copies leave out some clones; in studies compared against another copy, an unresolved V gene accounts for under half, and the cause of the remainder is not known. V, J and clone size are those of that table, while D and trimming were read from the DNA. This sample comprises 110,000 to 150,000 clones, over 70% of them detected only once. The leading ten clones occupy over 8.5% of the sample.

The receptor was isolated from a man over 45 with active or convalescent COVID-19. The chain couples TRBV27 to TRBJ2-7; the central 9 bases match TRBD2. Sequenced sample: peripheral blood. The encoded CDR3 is CASSSGRWSYEQYF. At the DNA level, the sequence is TGTGCCAGCAGTAGCGGGAGGTGGTCCTACGAGCAGTACTTC.